The present T cell receptor (beta chain) was sequenced within a study of blood T cell repertoires in COVID-19. About the research overall: The analysed material was cDNA or gDNA that came from T cells, B-cell-depleted T cells, or PBMCs.

The assay was immunoSEQ multiplex PCR, and TCRdb's table has in-frame clones only and misses some. Of some 200,000 clones detected, less than 90% appear once; the ten largest clones hold 0.7% to 0.8%. The CDR3 loop spans 14 amino acids. V was pared by 6 bases and J by 4 bases, with 7 bases of the junction left unmatched. Germline lookup yields CDR1 SQVTM and CDR2 ANQGSEA. The sequence derives from a woman in her 70s with acute or convalescent COVID-19. Sequencing was done on a sample of peripheral blood. V is TRBV29-1 and J is TRBJ2-3; 10 nucleotides line up with TRBD2. The DNA of the CDR3 is TGCAGCGTAGTTCGACTAGCGGGCCCAGATACGCAGTATTTT. Translated, it gives CSVVRLAGPDTQYF.